Listed below are T cell receptor beta chains from one sample, sequenced in a study of blood T cell repertoires in COVID-19. Clones were sequenced by immunoSEQ multiplex PCR, and TCRdb holds only the in-frame ones, with some missing. The sample lists around 300,000 clones, roughly 87% occurring once. Sequencing input: peripheral blood. The receptors were sampled from a man between 18 and 35 years old with active or convalescent COVID-19. The CDR3 runs from the conserved cysteine through the conserved F or W. Fields, in order: J gene, clone size, V gene, D gene, CDR3 DNA, CDR3 protein. D genes are given only for firm matches. Size is stated for part of the rows, as once, few or many counts, or as a class when the clone is expanded.

J gene: TRBJ1-2
clone size: .
V gene: TRBV19
D gene: .
CDR3 DNA: TGTGCCAGTAAGGATCCTCGGGGTAGGACTGGCTACACCTTC
CDR3 protein: CASKDPRGRTGYTF

J gene: TRBJ2-5
clone size: once
V gene: TRBV7-8
D gene: TRBD2
CDR3 DNA: TGTGCCAGCAGCTTAGGACTCAGCGGGGGGTTCCAAGAGACCCAGTACTTC
CDR3 protein: CASSLGLSGGFQETQYF

J gene: TRBJ2-1
clone size: .
V gene: TRBV11-2
D gene: TRBD1
CDR3 DNA: TGTGCCAGCAGCTTAGGCAGGGGACAGATCAGTTACAATGAGCAGTTCTTC
CDR3 protein: CASSLGRGQISYNEQFF

J gene: TRBJ2-7
clone size: .
V gene: TRBV19
D gene: .
CDR3 DNA: TGTGCCAGTAGTATATCCAGGGGCGACGTTGAGCAGTACTTC
CDR3 protein: CASSISRGDVEQYF

J gene: TRBJ1-1
clone size: once
V gene: TRBV7-9
D gene: TRBD1
CDR3 DNA: TGTGCCAGCAGCCCAGACAGGGGGGTTAGGAACACTGAAGCTTTCTTT
CDR3 protein: CASSPDRGVRNTEAFF

J gene: TRBJ1-2
clone size: few
V gene: TRBV5-1
D gene: .
CDR3 DNA: TGCGCCAGCAGCTTGACAGGTTTTCCCGATGGCTACACCTTC
CDR3 protein: CASSLTGFPDGYTF

J gene: TRBJ2-7
clone size: .
V gene: TRBV12-3/TRBV12-4
D gene: .
CDR3 DNA: TGTGCCAGCAGTCCCCACTCCTACGAGCAGTACTTC
CDR3 protein: CASSPHSYEQYF

J gene: TRBJ2-1
clone size: once
V gene: TRBV11-3
D gene: .
CDR3 DNA: TGTGCCAGCAGCCCAGGATTGCCCTACAATGAGCAGTTCTTC
CDR3 protein: CASSPGLPYNEQFF

J gene: TRBJ2-1
clone size: .
V gene: TRBV3-1/TRBV3-2
D gene: TRBD2
CDR3 DNA: TGTGCCAGCAGCCAAGCTTCGACTAGCGGGAGAATCTACAATGAGCAGTTCTTC
CDR3 protein: CASSQASTSGRIYNEQFF

J gene: TRBJ2-3
clone size: .
V gene: TRBV7-3
D gene: TRBD2
CDR3 DNA: TGTGCCAGCAGCCCCCGGACTAGCGGAACAGATACGCAGTATTTT
CDR3 protein: CASSPRTSGTDTQYF

J gene: TRBJ1-6
clone size: .
V gene: TRBV7-2
D gene: .
CDR3 DNA: TGTGCCAGCAGCTTCACGACTGATTCACCCCTCCACTTT
CDR3 protein: CASSFTTDSPLHF

J gene: TRBJ1-2
clone size: .
V gene: TRBV6-1
D gene: .
CDR3 DNA: TGTGCCAGCAGTGATAATCGGGCGTGGAGGGAGGAGGGCTACACCTTC
CDR3 protein: CASSDNRAWREEGYTF

J gene: TRBJ2-2
clone size: .
V gene: TRBV13
D gene: .
CDR3 DNA: TGTGCCAGCAGCTTCAGATACCCCGGCCGGGGCGGGGAGCTGTTTTTT
CDR3 protein: CASSFRYPGRGGELFF

J gene: TRBJ2-3
clone size: .
V gene: TRBV5-4
D gene: TRBD2
CDR3 DNA: TGTGCCAGCAGCTGGAGACTAGCGGGAGTAACAGATACGCAGTATTTT
CDR3 protein: CASSWRLAGVTDTQYF

J gene: TRBJ2-7
clone size: .
V gene: TRBV9
D gene: TRBD1
CDR3 DNA: TGTGCCAGCAGCGTAGCTCGACAGGGTGGAGAGCAGTACTTC
CDR3 protein: CASSVARQGGEQYF

J gene: TRBJ1-5
clone size: .
V gene: TRBV3-1/TRBV3-2
D gene: TRBD1
CDR3 DNA: TGTGCCAGCAGCTTACAGGGGAGCAATCAGCCCCAGCATTTT
CDR3 protein: CASSLQGSNQPQHF

J gene: TRBJ2-5
clone size: .
V gene: TRBV19
D gene: .
CDR3 DNA: TGTGCCAGTAGTGTAGACGGTCCGGGGGAGACCCAGTACTTC
CDR3 protein: CASSVDGPGETQYF

J gene: TRBJ1-1
clone size: .
V gene: TRBV2
D gene: .
CDR3 DNA: TGTGCCAGCAGGGACAGAATGAACACTGAAGCTTTCTTT
CDR3 protein: CASRDRMNTEAFF

J gene: TRBJ1-1
clone size: .
V gene: TRBV24-1
D gene: TRBD1
CDR3 DNA: TGTGCCACCAGTGAAACAGGGGGAGCTTTGAACACTGAAGCTTTCTTT
CDR3 protein: CATSETGGALNTEAFF

J gene: TRBJ1-3
clone size: .
V gene: TRBV28
D gene: .
CDR3 DNA: TGTGCCAGCAGTGTACAGGGTTTGCGAAACACCATATATTTT
CDR3 protein: CASSVQGLRNTIYF

J gene: TRBJ1-4
clone size: .
V gene: TRBV7-9
D gene: TRBD1
CDR3 DNA: TGTGCCAGCAGCCTCGGGACAGGGGTAGAAAAACTGTTTTTT
CDR3 protein: CASSLGTGVEKLFF